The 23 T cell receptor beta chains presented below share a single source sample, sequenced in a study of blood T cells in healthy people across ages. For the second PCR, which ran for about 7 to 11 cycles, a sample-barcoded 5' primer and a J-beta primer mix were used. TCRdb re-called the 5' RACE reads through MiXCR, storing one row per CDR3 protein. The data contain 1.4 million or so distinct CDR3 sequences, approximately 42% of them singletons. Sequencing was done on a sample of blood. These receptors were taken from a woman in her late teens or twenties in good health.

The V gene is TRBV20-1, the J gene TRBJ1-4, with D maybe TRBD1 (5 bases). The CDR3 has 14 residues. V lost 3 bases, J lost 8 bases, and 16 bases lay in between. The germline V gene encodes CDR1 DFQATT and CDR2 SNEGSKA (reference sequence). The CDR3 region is CSASLAGGVEKLFF. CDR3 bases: TGCAGTGCTAGCTTGGCGGGGGGTGTCGAAAAACTGTTTTTT.

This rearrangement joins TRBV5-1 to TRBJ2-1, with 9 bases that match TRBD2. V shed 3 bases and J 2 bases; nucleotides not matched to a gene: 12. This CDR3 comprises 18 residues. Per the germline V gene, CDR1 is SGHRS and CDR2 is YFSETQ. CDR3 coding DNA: TGCGCCAGCAGCTCCAACCCTAGCGGGACCTACACCTACAATGAGCAGTTCTTC. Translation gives CASSSNPSGTYTYNEQFF.

CDR3 loop: CATDRTAPPYGYTF. CDR3 DNA sequence: TGTGCCACCGACCGGACAGCTCCCCCCTATGGCTACACCTTC. This chain connects TRBV2 to TRBJ1-2; possibly TRBD1 for D (6 bases). Looked up from germline, CDR1 is SNHLY and CDR2 is FYNNEI. The CDR3 is made up of 14 amino acids. The V and J ends lost 10 bases and 4 bases respectively, with 19 bases between them.

The CDR3 is CASVGTENTEAFF. DNA of the CDR3: TGTGCCAGCGTAGGGACCGAGAACACTGAAGCTTTCTTT. The chain employs TRBV6-1 and TRBJ1-1; possibly TRBD1 for D (5 bases). Germline lookup yields CDR1 MNHNS and CDR2 SASEGT. V lost 8 bases and J lost 1, with 11 bases in between. The CDR3 extends over 13 amino acids.

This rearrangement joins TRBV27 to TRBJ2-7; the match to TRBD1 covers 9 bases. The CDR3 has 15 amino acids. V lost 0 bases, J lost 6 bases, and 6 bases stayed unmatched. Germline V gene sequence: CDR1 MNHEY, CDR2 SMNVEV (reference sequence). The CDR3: CASSLSWTGEAEQYF. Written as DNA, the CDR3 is TGTGCCAGCAGTTTATCCTGGACAGGGGAAGCCGAGCAGTACTTC.

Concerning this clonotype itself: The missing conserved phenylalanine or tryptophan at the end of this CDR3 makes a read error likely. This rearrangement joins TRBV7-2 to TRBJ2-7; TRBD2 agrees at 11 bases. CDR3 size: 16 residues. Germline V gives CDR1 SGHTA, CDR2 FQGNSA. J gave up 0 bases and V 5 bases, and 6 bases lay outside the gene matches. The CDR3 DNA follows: TGTGCCAGCAGCAGGGGACTAGCGGAACCCTCCTACGAGCAGTACTTA. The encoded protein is CASSRGLAEPSYEQYL.

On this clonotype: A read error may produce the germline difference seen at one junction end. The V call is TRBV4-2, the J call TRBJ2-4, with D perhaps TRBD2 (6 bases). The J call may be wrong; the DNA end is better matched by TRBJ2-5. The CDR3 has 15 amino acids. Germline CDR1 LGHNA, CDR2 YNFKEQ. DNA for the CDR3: TGTGTCAGCAGCCGAGAGCATGGGCTAGCGGAGACCCAGTACTTC. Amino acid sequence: CVSSREHGLAETQYF.

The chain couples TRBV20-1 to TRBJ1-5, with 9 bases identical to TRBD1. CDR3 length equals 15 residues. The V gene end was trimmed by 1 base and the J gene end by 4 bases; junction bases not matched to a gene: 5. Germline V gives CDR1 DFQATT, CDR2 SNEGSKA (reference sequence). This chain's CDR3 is CSARAAGQGNQPQHF. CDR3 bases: TGCAGTGCTAGAGCCGCCGGACAGGGGAATCAGCCCCAGCATTTT.

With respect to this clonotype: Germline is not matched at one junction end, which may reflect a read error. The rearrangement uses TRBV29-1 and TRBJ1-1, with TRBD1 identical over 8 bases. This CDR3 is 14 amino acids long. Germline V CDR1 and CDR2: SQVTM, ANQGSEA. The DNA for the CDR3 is TGCAGCGTCGAAGACAGGGGACTGGACACTGAAGCTTTCTTT. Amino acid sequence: CSVEDRGLDTEAFF.

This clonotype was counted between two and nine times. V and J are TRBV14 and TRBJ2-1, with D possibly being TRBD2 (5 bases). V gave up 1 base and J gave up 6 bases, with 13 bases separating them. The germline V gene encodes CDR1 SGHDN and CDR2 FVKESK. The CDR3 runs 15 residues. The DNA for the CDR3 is TGTGCCAGCAGCCAAGTTCAAGGGCGGGCCAATGAGCAGTTCTTC. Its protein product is CASSQVQGRANEQFF.

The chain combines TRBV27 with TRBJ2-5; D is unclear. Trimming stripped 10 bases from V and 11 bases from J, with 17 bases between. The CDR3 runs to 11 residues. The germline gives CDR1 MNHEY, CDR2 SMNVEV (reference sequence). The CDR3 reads CATKLYNEQYF. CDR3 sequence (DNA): TGTGCCACCAAACTGTACAATGAGCAGTACTTC.

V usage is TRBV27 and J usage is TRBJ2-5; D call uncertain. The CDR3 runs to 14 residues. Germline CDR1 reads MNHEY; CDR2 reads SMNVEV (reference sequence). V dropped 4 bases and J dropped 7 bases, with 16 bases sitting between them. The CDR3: CASSSFNTFGTQYF. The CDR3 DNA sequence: TGTGCCAGCAGTTCTTTTAACACCTTTGGGACCCAGTACTTC.

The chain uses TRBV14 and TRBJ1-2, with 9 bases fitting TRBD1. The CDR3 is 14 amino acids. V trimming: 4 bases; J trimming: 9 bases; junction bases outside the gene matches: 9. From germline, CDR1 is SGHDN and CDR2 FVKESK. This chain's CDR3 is CASSRDRAYPRYTF. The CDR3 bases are TGTGCCAGCAGCCGGGACAGGGCGTACCCCCGCTACACCTTC. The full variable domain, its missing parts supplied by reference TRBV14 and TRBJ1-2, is EAGVTQFPSHSVIEKGQTVTLRCDPISGHDNLYWYRRVMGKEIKFLLHFVKESKQDESGMPNNRFLAERTGGTYSTLKVQPAELEDSGVYFCASSRDRAYPRYTFGSGTRLTVV.

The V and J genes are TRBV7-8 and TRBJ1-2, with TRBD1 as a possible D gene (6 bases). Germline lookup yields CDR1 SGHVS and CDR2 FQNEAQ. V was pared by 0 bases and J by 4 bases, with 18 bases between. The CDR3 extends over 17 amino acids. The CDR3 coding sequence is TGTGCCAGCAGCTTAGCGGGTTCGGGACAACCCTTCTATGGCTACACCTTC. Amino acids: CASSLAGSGQPFYGYTF.

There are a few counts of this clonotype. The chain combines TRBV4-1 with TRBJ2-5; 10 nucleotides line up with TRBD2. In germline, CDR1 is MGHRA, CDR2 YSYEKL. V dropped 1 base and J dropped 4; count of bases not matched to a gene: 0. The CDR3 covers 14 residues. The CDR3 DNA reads TGCGCCAGCAGCCAAGGGACTAGCGGAGAGACCCAGTACTTC. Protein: CASSQGTSGETQYF.

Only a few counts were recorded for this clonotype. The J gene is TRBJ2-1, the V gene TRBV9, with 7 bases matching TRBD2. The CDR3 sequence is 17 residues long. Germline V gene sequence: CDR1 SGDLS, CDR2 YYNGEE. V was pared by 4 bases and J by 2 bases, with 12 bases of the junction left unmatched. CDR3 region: CASSPRGELAAYNEQFF. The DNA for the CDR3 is TGTGCCAGCAGCCCGCGCGGAGAGCTAGCGGCCTACAATGAGCAGTTCTTC.

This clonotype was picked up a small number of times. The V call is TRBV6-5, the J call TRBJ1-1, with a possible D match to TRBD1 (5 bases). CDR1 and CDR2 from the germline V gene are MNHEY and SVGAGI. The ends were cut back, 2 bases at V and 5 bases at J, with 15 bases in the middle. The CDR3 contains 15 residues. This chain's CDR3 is CASSYGVAQGTEAFF. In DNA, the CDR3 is TGTGCCAGCAGTTACGGTGTGGCCCAGGGTACTGAAGCTTTCTTT.

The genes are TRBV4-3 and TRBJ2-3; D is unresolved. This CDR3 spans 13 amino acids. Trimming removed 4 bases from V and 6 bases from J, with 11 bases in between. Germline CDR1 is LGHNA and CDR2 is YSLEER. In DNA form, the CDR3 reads TGCGCCAGCAGCCGATTGATCGGGGATACGCAGTATTTT. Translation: CASSRLIGDTQYF.

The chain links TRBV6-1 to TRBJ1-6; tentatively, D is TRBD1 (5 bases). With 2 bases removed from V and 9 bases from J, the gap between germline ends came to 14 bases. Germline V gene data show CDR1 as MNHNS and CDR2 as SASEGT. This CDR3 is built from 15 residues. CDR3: CASSELEGDSSPLHF. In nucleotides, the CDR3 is TGTGCCAGCAGTGAATTGGAAGGGGACTCTTCACCCCTCCACTTT.

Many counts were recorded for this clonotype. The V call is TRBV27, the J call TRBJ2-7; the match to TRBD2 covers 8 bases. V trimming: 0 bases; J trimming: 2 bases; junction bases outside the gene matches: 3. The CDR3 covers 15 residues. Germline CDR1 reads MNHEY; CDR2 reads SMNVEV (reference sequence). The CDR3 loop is CASSLSSGGPYEQYF. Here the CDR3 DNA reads TGTGCCAGCAGTTTATCGTCGGGAGGGCCCTACGAGCAGTACTTC.

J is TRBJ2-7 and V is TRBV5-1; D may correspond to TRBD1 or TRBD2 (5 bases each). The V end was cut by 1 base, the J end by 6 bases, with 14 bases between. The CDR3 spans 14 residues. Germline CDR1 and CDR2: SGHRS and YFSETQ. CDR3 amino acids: CASSLTEGFGEQYF. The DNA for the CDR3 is TGCGCCAGCAGCTTGACCGAGGGGTTTGGCGAGCAGTACTTC.

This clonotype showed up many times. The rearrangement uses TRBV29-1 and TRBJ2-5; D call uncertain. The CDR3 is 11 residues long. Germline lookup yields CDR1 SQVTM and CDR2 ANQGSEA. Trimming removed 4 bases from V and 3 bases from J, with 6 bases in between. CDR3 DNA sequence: TGCAGCGTTGGCCAGGAAGAGACCCAGTACTTC. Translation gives CSVGQEETQYF.

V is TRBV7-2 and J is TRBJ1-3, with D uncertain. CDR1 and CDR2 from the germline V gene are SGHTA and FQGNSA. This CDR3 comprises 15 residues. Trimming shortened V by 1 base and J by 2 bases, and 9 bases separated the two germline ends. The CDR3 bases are TGTGCCAGCAGCTTAGTCAGAGTTACTGGAAACACCATATATTTT. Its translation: CASSLVRVTGNTIYF.